Shown below are 28 T cell receptor beta chains from a single sample sequenced in a study of beta chain features in type 1 diabetes. Expressed TCRB transcripts were sequenced because the entire RNA isolate underwent reverse transcription. TCRdb's copy holds only in-frame clones and misses some; the assay was immunoSEQ multiplex PCR. The sample lists about 180,000 clones, roughly an eighth occurring once. Input material: central memory CD4+ T cells from blood. These receptors originate from a woman between 18 and 30 years old in good health.

The table lists this clone with a few counts. V and J are TRBV14 and TRBJ1-5, with D possibly matching TRBD1 (6 bases). Germline V gene sequence: CDR1 SGHDN, CDR2 FVKESK. The CDR3 consists of 15 residues. Trimming took off 1 base at V and 3 bases at J, with 10 bases between the two ends. CDR3 coding DNA: TGTGCCAGCAGCCAAGGAGGGGGATCCAATCAGCCCCAGCATTTT. It is translated as CASSQGGGSNQPQHF. Complete variable domain (other parts from reference TRBV14 and TRBJ1-5): EAGVTQFPSHSVIEKGQTVTLRCDPISGHDNLYWYRRVMGKEIKFLLHFVKESKQDESGMPNNRFLAERTGGTYSTLKVQPAELEDSGVYFCASSQGGGSNQPQHFGDGTRLSIL.

The V and J genes are TRBV5-4 and TRBJ2-7, with D perhaps TRBD2 (7 bases). The ends were cut back, 5 bases at V and 6 bases at J, with 21 bases in the middle. Germline V gene sequence: CDR1 SGHNT, CDR2 YYREEE (reference sequence). CDR3 size: 15 residues. The CDR3 here is CASSFPYGGRSEQYF. The CDR3 region has the DNA TGTGCCAGCAGTTTCCCGTACGGGGGGCGAAGCGAGCAGTACTTC.

The CDR3 nucleotides are TGTGCCAGCAGCATAGCGGGGCCCCCATACGAGCAGTACTTC. Residues: CASSIAGPPYEQYF. The chain combines TRBV27 with TRBJ2-7, with 8 bases that match TRBD2. This CDR3 comprises 14 residues. J gave up 4 bases and V 6 bases, and 8 bases lay outside the gene matches. The germline V gene has CDR1 MNHEY and CDR2 SMNVEV (reference sequence).

J is TRBJ2-1 and V is TRBV5-6; D is perhaps TRBD1 (5 bases). Germline-derived CDR1 and CDR2 are SGHDT and YYEEEE. The CDR3 is 13 amino acids. Deletions cut 3 bases from V and 9 bases from J, with 13 bases between. CDR3 in DNA: TGTGCCAGCAGCTGGGGCACTACTGGTGAGCAGTTCTTC. The encoded protein is CASSWGTTGEQFF.

This clone appeared a few times. The chain carries TRBV2 and TRBJ2-7; 9 nucleotides align to TRBD1. This CDR3 contains 16 residues. Trimming at V came to 8 bases and at J to 0 bases, leaving 11 bases not matched to a gene. Germline V CDR1 and CDR2: SNHLY, FYNNEI. The CDR3 bases are TGTGCCAGCTCTCCAATAGACAGGGGGAGCTCCTACGAGCAGTACTTC. Its protein is CASSPIDRGSSYEQYF.

This clone has a handful of counts. The gene calls are TRBV7-9 and TRBJ2-1, with 8 bases that match TRBD2. The CDR3 sequence is 15 residues long. Germline values: CDR1 SEHNR, CDR2 FQNEAQ (reference sequence). V gave up 7 bases and J gave up 4 bases; unmatched junction bases: 9. CDR3 loop: CASTQNPSGYNEQFF. In DNA, the CDR3 is TGTGCCAGCACCCAAAACCCTAGCGGGTACAATGAGCAGTTCTTC.

V and J are TRBV28 and TRBJ1-5, with no clear D. There are 15 residues in the CDR3. Germline V gives CDR1 MDHEN, CDR2 SYDVKM. The ends were cut back, 6 bases at V and 2 bases at J, with 14 bases in the middle. The chain's CDR3 is CASRPQSPGNQPQHF. The CDR3 coding sequence is TGTGCCAGCAGGCCCCAGTCGCCAGGCAATCAGCCCCAGCATTTT. Variable domain in full (rest from reference TRBV28 and TRBJ1-5): DVKVTQSSRYLVKRTGEKVFLECVQDMDHENMFWYRQDPGLGLRLIYFSYDVKMKEKGDIPEGYSVSREKKERFSLILESASTNQTSMYLCASRPQSPGNQPQHFGDGTRLSIL.

This clone came up a few times. The chain employs TRBV7-9 and TRBJ2-3, with 9 bases identical to TRBD2. Germline loops: CDR1 SEHNR, CDR2 FQNEAQ (reference sequence). The ends lost 5 bases at V and 2 bases at J; junction bases unmatched: 8. The CDR3 contains 16 residues. The CDR3 region has the DNA TGTGCCAGCAGCCGAGAAGCGGGAGGCGCCACAGATACGCAGTATTTT. Amino acids: CASSREAGGATDTQYF.

V is TRBV11-2 and J is TRBJ2-3; 11 bases agree with TRBD2. V trimming: 1 base; J trimming: 4 bases; junction bases outside the gene matches: 7. Looked up from germline, CDR1 is SGHAT and CDR2 is FQNNGV. The CDR3 totals 17 residues. CDR3: CASSLVSGLAVSDTQYF. The CDR3 DNA reads TGTGCCAGCAGCTTAGTTTCGGGACTAGCGGTTTCAGATACGCAGTATTTT.

This clone was counted a few times. The CDR3 here is CATSRDPPGGGEKLFF. CDR3 DNA sequence: TGTGCCACCAGCAGAGATCCCCCAGGGGGCGGCGAAAAACTGTTTTTT. The genes are TRBV15 and TRBJ1-4, with 8 nucleotides matching TRBD1. This CDR3 contains 16 residues. Trimming at V came to 0 bases and at J to 8 bases, leaving 8 bases not matched to a gene. CDR1 and CDR2 from the germline V gene are LNHNV and YYDKDF (reference sequence).

The chain combines TRBV18 with TRBJ2-1; D not resolved. The V end was cut by 1 base, the J end by 5 bases, with 6 bases between. CDR1 KGHSH and CDR2 LQKENI come from the germline V gene. This CDR3 spans 13 amino acids. DNA of the CDR3: TGTGCCAGCTCACCACGGTCTAACAATGAGCAGTTCTTC. Protein sequence: CASSPRSNNEQFF.

This chain connects TRBV9 to TRBJ2-1; 9 nucleotides agree with TRBD2. The V gene's germline CDR1 is SGDLS and CDR2 YYNGEE. The CDR3 contains 17 residues. V shed 3 bases and J 2 bases; nucleotides not matched to a gene: 9. CDR3 region: CASSATGTSFAYNEQFF. As DNA, the CDR3 is TGTGCCAGCAGCGCAACCGGGACTAGCTTCGCCTACAATGAGCAGTTCTTC.

The rearrangement joins TRBV5-1 to TRBJ2-2; D gene uncertain. CDR1 and CDR2 (germline): SGHRS, YFSETQ. The CDR3 is 16 amino acids. V was clipped by 2 bases and J by 1 base, with 12 bases between them. The CDR3 sequence is CASSFNQNLNTGELFF. CDR3 DNA: TGCGCCAGCAGCTTTAATCAGAACCTGAACACCGGGGAGCTGTTTTTT.

This chain uses TRBV7-9 with TRBJ2-7; 7 bases agree with TRBD2. The germline CDR1 and CDR2 sequences are SEHNR and FQNEAQ (reference sequence). With V trimmed by 0 bases and J by 5 bases, 7 bases remained unmatched. The CDR3 consists of 15 residues. The CDR3 region has the DNA TGTGCCAGCAGCTTAGCGGGAGGGCCCTTTGACGAGCAGTACTTC. Its protein product is CASSLAGGPFDEQYF.

The genes are TRBV10-3 and TRBJ2-5; 11 nucleotides align to TRBD1. V lost 10 bases and J lost 1; bases outside the gene matches: 8. The CDR3 extends over 15 amino acids. Per germline, CDR1 ENHRY and CDR2 SYGVKD. The CDR3 region has the DNA TGTGCCACCCGTACCGGGACAGGGGGCCAAGAGACCCAGTACTTC. Translation gives CATRTGTGGQETQYF.

This clone was observed a handful of times. The rearrangement uses TRBV29-1 and TRBJ2-2; 7 positions match TRBD2. CDR1 SQVTM and CDR2 ANQGSEA come from the germline V gene. V was pared by 6 bases and J by 7 bases, with 14 bases of the junction left unmatched. The CDR3 has 15 amino acids. The chain's CDR3 is CSVGTGTIKNGELFF. CDR3 nucleotide sequence: TGCAGCGTCGGAACCGGGACTATAAAAAACGGGGAGCTGTTTTTT.

The V call is TRBV15, the J call TRBJ2-7; 7 bases are a match to TRBD2. The CDR3 length is 14 residues. V trimming: 0 bases; J trimming: 3 bases; junction bases outside the gene matches: 2. CDR1 and CDR2 from the germline V gene are LNHNV and YYDKDF (reference sequence). CDR3 in amino acids: CATSRDPGGYEQYF. The CDR3 DNA reads TGTGCCACCAGCAGAGATCCGGGGGGCTACGAGCAGTACTTC.

This sequence joins TRBV5-4 and TRBJ2-7; 11 positions match TRBD2. The CDR3 consists of 15 residues. J lost 2 bases, V lost 3 bases, and 4 bases had no gene match. Germline V CDR1 and CDR2: SGHNT, YYREEE (reference sequence). CDR3 in amino acids: CASSSGTSGTYEQYF. The CDR3, as DNA: TGTGCCAGCAGCTCTGGGACTAGCGGAACCTACGAGCAGTACTTC.

This clone occurred a few times. The gene calls are TRBV5-1 and TRBJ1-2; TRBD1 matches 9 bases. CDR1 is SGHRS, CDR2 YFSETQ, per germline. This CDR3 is 15 amino acids long. The junction had 7 bases not matched to a gene; V was cut back by 4 bases and J by 3 bases. The CDR3 here is CASSKGQGYDYGYTF. CDR3 sequence (DNA): TGCGCCAGCAGCAAAGGACAGGGGTATGACTATGGCTACACCTTC. Variable domain in full (rest from reference TRBV5-1 and TRBJ1-2): KAGVTQTPRYLIKTRGQQVTLSCSPISGHRSVSWYQQTPGQGLQFLFEYFSETQRNKGNFPGRFSGRQFSNSRSEMNVSTLELGDSALYLCASSKGQGYDYGYTFGSGTRLTVV.

Worth noting for this clone: Other DNA sequences from this sample encode an identical CDR3 as well. The rearrangement uses TRBV5-1 and TRBJ2-7; the match to TRBD2 covers 10 bases. Germline V lookup: CDR1 SGHRS, CDR2 YFSETQ. The ends lost 4 bases at V and 2 bases at J; junction bases unmatched: 6. This CDR3 comprises 15 residues. The CDR3 nucleotides are TGCGCCAGCAGCCCCCGGACTAGCGGAGCCTACGAGCAGTACTTC. Encoded protein: CASSPRTSGAYEQYF.

The chain recombines TRBV9 with TRBJ2-1; tentatively, D is TRBD1 (5 bases). The CDR3 spans 17 residues. Germline V CDR1 and CDR2: SGDLS, YYNGEE. V gave up 4 bases and J gave up 0 bases, with 17 bases separating them. The CDR3 here is CASSPWGGPSSYNEQFF. The CDR3 DNA follows: TGTGCCAGCAGCCCCTGGGGCGGTCCTAGCTCCTACAATGAGCAGTTCTTC.

This clone turned up a few times. The chain links TRBV29-1 to TRBJ2-7; 11 bases align to TRBD1. Germline V gene lookup returns CDR1 SQVTM and CDR2 ANQGSEA. The CDR3 is made up of 14 amino acids. Trimming took 7 bases from V and 9 from J; bases not matched to a gene: 14. The CDR3 nucleotides read TGCAGCGCTGTCCCGGGGACAGGGGGTAATGGGCAGTACTTC. It yields the protein CSAVPGTGGNGQYF.

The rearrangement uses TRBV30 and TRBJ2-5; 9 bases fit TRBD2. There are 15 residues in the CDR3. The J segment lost 5 bases and the V segment lost 2 bases, leaving 9 bases of the junction unmatched. Germline CDR1 GTSNPN, CDR2 SVGIG (reference sequence). CDR3 sequence: CAWSRAGGGRETQYF. In nucleotides, the CDR3 is TGTGCCTGGAGTAGAGCGGGAGGCGGAAGGGAGACCCAGTACTTC.

This clone was detected only a few times. V and J are TRBV27 and TRBJ2-1; D is unresolved. V was trimmed by 2 bases and J by 1 base, leaving 3 bases between them. Germline V gene data show CDR1 as MNHEY and CDR2 as SMNVEV (reference sequence). The CDR3 length is 13 residues. The CDR3 DNA follows: TGTGCCAGCAGTTTACAATCCTACAATGAGCAGTTCTTC. Translating it yields CASSLQSYNEQFF.

The genes are TRBV2 and TRBJ2-1; 12 bases are a match to TRBD2. The CDR3 is 15 amino acids. The junction had 2 bases not matched to a gene; V was cut back by 5 bases and J by 3 bases. Germline V lookup: CDR1 SNHLY, CDR2 FYNNEI. Written as DNA, the CDR3 is TGTGCCAGCAGTAAACTAGCGGGAGGCTACAATGAGCAGTTCTTC. Its translation is CASSKLAGGYNEQFF.

The chain joins TRBV11-2 to TRBJ2-5; D perhaps matches TRBD1 (5 bases). V shed 3 bases and J shed 1 base, with 9 bases lying between them. The CDR3 runs 14 residues. CDR1 and CDR2 (germline): SGHAT, FQNNGV. Here the CDR3 reads CASSFRARQETQYF. In nucleotides, the CDR3 is TGTGCCAGCAGCTTCAGGGCTCGCCAAGAGACCCAGTACTTC.

This clone was seen a handful of times. The chain recombines TRBV9 with TRBJ2-2, with D maybe TRBD2 (6 bases). This CDR3 spans 16 amino acids. Germline V gives CDR1 SGDLS, CDR2 YYNGEE. V was shortened by 0 bases and J by 4 bases, with 13 bases between the two germline ends. DNA for the CDR3: TGTGCCAGCAGCGTAGGGGTAGCGGTAGGCACCGGGGAGCTGTTTTTT. It translates to CASSVGVAVGTGELFF.

The chain recombines TRBV7-2 with TRBJ2-5; D is possibly TRBD2 (6 bases). The V end was cut by 7 bases, the J end by 5 bases, with 20 bases between. Per germline, CDR1 SGHTA and CDR2 FQGNSA. This CDR3 has 15 amino acids. The CDR3 loop is CASTDRGSPGETQYF. In DNA, the CDR3 is TGTGCCAGCACCGACCGGGGGAGTCCGGGGGAGACCCAGTACTTC.